The 21 T cell receptor beta chains given below trace back to one sample, sequenced in a study of T cells in Graves' hyperthyroidism and ophthalmopathy. Researchers took RNA transcripts and amplified the TCR beta CDR3 regions from them. With the HTBI primer set, the TCR CDR3 went through a first round of RT-PCR. Using its own MiXCR run on the multiplex PCR reads, TCRdb lists one record per CDR3 protein. The sample has fewer than 450,000 distinct CDR3 sequences, 15% to 20% seen once. The sequencing input was blood. Receptors were obtained from a woman in her 30s with Graves' hyperthyroidism that later progressed to Graves' ophthalmopathy.

This clonotype was recorded at least ten times. V usage is TRBV29-1 and J usage is TRBJ1-4; D not resolved. The CDR3 loop spans 12 amino acids. Deletions cut 5 bases from V and 1 base from J, with 5 bases between. Germline CDR1 reads SQVTM; CDR2 reads ANQGSEA. CDR3 nucleotides: TGCAGCGTTACTATAACTAATGAAAAACTGTTTTTT. It yields the protein CSVTITNEKLFF.

This clonotype was seen at least ten times. The chain employs TRBV5-1 and TRBJ1-6; D is perhaps TRBD1 (5 bases). The V gene's germline CDR1 is SGHRS and CDR2 YFSETQ. V was pared by 3 bases and J by 9 bases, with 16 bases between. This CDR3 is 15 amino acids long. The CDR3 nucleotides are TGCGCCAGCAGCTCCGGAATACAGGCAGGTTCACCCCTCCACTTT. Protein sequence: CASSSGIQAGSPLHF.

V gene TRBV10-1 combines with J gene TRBJ1-5; the D is unclear. Trimming took 2 bases from V and 4 from J, leaving 0 bases between them. Germline-derived CDR1 and CDR2 are WNHNN and SYGVQD (reference sequence). CDR3 length equals 11 residues. The CDR3 loop reads CASSENQPQHF. DNA for the CDR3: TGCGCCAGCAGTGAGAATCAGCCCCAGCATTTT.

The sample holds many counts of this clonotype. The chain couples TRBV19 to TRBJ1-2; maybe TRBD1 (5 bases). Deletions cut 8 bases from V and 5 bases from J, with 18 bases between. Germline V gives CDR1 LNHDA, CDR2 SQIVND (reference sequence). The CDR3 has 14 amino acids. The CDR3 sequence: CASRYEGSPYGYTF. Here the CDR3 DNA reads TGTGCCAGTCGTTACGAGGGGAGCCCGTATGGCTACACCTTC.

Turning to this clonotype: No conserved phenylalanine or tryptophan ends this CDR3, so it is likely a read error. The chain carries TRBV10-3 and TRBJ1-1, with D unclear. This CDR3 is built from 13 residues. From germline, CDR1 is ENHRY and CDR2 SYGVKD. Trimming removed 4 bases at V and 2 bases at J, with 8 bases between. CDR3 sequence: CAISGGSNTEAFL. The CDR3, as DNA: TGTGCCATCAGTGGGGGTTCAAACACTGAAGCTTTCCTT.

This clonotype was found many times. This chain uses TRBV28 with TRBJ1-2, with a weak D call TRBD1 (5 bases). Per the germline V gene, CDR1 is MDHEN and CDR2 is SYDVKM. V lost 4 bases and J 1 base, leaving 10 bases between the germline ends. CDR3 length equals 14 residues. CDR3 sequence (DNA): TGTGCCAGCAGTTACCGGGGACGTAACTATGGCTACACCTTC. Translated: CASSYRGRNYGYTF.

This clonotype was counted many times. The genes are TRBV7-9 and TRBJ2-3; D remains ambiguous. There are 13 residues in the CDR3. The V gene's germline CDR1 is SEHNR and CDR2 FQNEAQ (reference sequence). V lost 5 bases and J 2 bases, leaving 8 bases between the germline ends. The CDR3 nucleotides are TGTGCCAGCAGCCGCGACCCCACAGATACGCAGTATTTT. Protein sequence: CASSRDPTDTQYF.

This clonotype was detected ten times or more. The rearrangement joins TRBV7-8 to TRBJ2-5; TRBD2 agrees at 8 bases. CDR3 length equals 16 residues. J was trimmed by 1 base and V by 1 base; bases with no gene match: 5. CDR1 SGHVS and CDR2 FQNEAQ come from the germline V gene. CDR3 sequence: CASSLEAGALQETQYF. The CDR3 bases are TGTGCCAGCAGCTTAGAAGCGGGGGCCCTCCAAGAGACCCAGTACTTC.

J is TRBJ2-3 and V is TRBV4-1, with D possibly TRBD2 on 7 matching bases. The CDR3 extends over 17 amino acids. Germline loops: CDR1 MGHRA, CDR2 YSYEKL. V shed 1 base and J shed 3 bases, with 17 bases lying between them. The CDR3 sequence: CASSQGGGGARTDTQYF. In DNA form, the CDR3 reads TGCGCCAGCAGCCAAGGGGGAGGGGGGGCCAGGACAGATACGCAGTATTTT.

At least ten counts were recorded for this clonotype. The chain uses TRBV20-1 and TRBJ1-2; no clear D gene. V lost 3 bases to trimming and J lost 8 bases, with 7 bases between them. Germline V gene data show CDR1 as DFQATT and CDR2 as SNEGSKA (reference sequence). CDR3 length: 10 residues. The CDR3 protein is CSASLQGYTF. CDR3 DNA: TGCAGTGCTAGCCTTCAGGGCTACACCTTC.

This clonotype was counted many times. The CDR3 spells CATLDTTSYNEQFF. In DNA, the CDR3 is TGTGCCACCCTGGACACCACCTCCTACAATGAGCAGTTCTTC. J is TRBJ2-1 and V is TRBV19, with D maybe TRBD1 (5 bases). V was shortened by 10 bases and J by 0 bases, with 13 bases between the two germline ends. Looked up from germline, CDR1 is LNHDA and CDR2 is SQIVND (reference sequence). The CDR3 is 14 amino acids.

This clonotype occurred once. CDR3 in amino acids: CASSPVTSGIKTQYF. CDR3 bases: TGCGCCAGCAGCCCGGTGACTAGCGGGATAAAGACCCAGTACTTC. The chain is built from TRBV5-1 and TRBJ2-5, with 11 bases that match TRBD2. The CDR3 covers 15 residues. Germline trimming cut 4 bases from V and 6 bases from J; bases unmatched to any gene: 8. CDR1 and CDR2 from the germline V gene are SGHRS and YFSETQ.

This clonotype was seen at least ten times. The CDR3 region has the DNA TGCGCCAGCAGCGACGGGCAGGGGGCCAACGAGCAGTACTTC. This codes for CASSDGQGANEQYF. J is TRBJ2-7 and V is TRBV5-1, with 8 bases aligning to TRBD1. This CDR3 has 14 residues. CDR1 is SGHRS and CDR2 is YFSETQ in the germline V gene. Trimming took 4 bases from V and 5 from J; bases not matched to a gene: 8.

This clonotype has more than one count but fewer than ten. CDR3 loop: CASSGGTGENEKLFF. The CDR3 DNA is TGTGCCAGCAGCGGAGGGACAGGGGAAAATGAAAAACTGTTTTTT. This chain joins TRBV7-9 and TRBJ1-4; 10 nucleotides align to TRBD1. The trim removed 5 bases at V and 5 bases at J, leaving 5 bases unmatched. From germline, CDR1 is SEHNR and CDR2 FQNEAQ (reference sequence). CDR3 length: 15 residues.

The genes are TRBV2 and TRBJ1-6, with unresolved D. CDR1 and CDR2 (germline): SNHLY, FYNNEI. V shed 7 bases and J shed 5 bases, with 9 bases lying between them. The CDR3 contains 13 residues. The CDR3 sequence: CASIPFHNSPLHF. The DNA of the CDR3 is TGTGCCAGCATACCCTTTCATAATTCACCCCTCCACTTT.

This clonotype was detected ten times or more. The chain has TRBV11-2 and TRBJ1-4; D ambiguous. The CDR3 is made up of 16 amino acids. The V and J ends lost 0 bases and 7 bases respectively, with 15 bases between them. Germline V gene sequence: CDR1 SGHAT, CDR2 FQNNGV. The CDR3 is CASSLDPPGMIEKLFF. CDR3 in DNA: TGTGCCAGCAGCTTAGACCCCCCGGGGATGATTGAAAAACTGTTTTTT.

This clonotype was counted ten times or more. The CDR3 bases are TGTGCCAGCAGTTTATTTGTCTGGGGCAGGGCGTACTATGGCTACACCTTC. As protein: CASSLFVWGRAYYGYTF. The chain employs TRBV28 and TRBJ1-2; a possible D gene is TRBD1 (5 bases). Germline CDR1 MDHEN, CDR2 SYDVKM. The V and J ends lost 1 base and 3 bases respectively, with 18 bases between them. The CDR3 is made up of 17 amino acids.

The chain has TRBV2 and TRBJ2-2; 10 nucleotides line up with TRBD1. The CDR3 runs to 17 residues. The junction had 9 bases not matched to a gene; V was cut back by 4 bases and J by 4 bases. Germline V gene data show CDR1 as SNHLY and CDR2 as FYNNEI. The CDR3 region has the DNA TGTGCCAGCAGTGCAAGGGACAGGGGATTATCCACCGGGGAGCTGTTTTTT. It yields the protein CASSARDRGLSTGELFF.

This clonotype appeared many times. The rearrangement joins TRBV5-1 to TRBJ2-1; no clear D. In germline, CDR1 is SGHRS, CDR2 YFSETQ. Trimming took off 0 bases at V and 3 bases at J, with 10 bases between the two ends. The CDR3 loop spans 15 amino acids. The CDR3 bases are TGCGCCAGCAGCTTGGTCGGGTTGATCTACAATGAGCAGTTCTTC. This codes for CASSLVGLIYNEQFF.

This clonotype came up a few times. The chain carries TRBV5-6 and TRBJ2-1, with D hard to call. Germline V gene sequence: CDR1 SGHDT, CDR2 YYEEEE. This CDR3 is 11 amino acids long. V was trimmed by 3 bases and J by 5 bases, leaving 3 bases between them. The CDR3: CASSWNNEQFF. Here the CDR3 DNA reads TGTGCCAGCAGCTGGAACAATGAGCAGTTCTTC.

This clonotype occurred many times. The chain is built from TRBV2 and TRBJ2-7; weak D call: TRBD2 (6 bases). V gave up 5 bases and J gave up 2 bases, with 19 bases separating them. CDR3 size: 16 residues. Germline V gene lookup returns CDR1 SNHLY and CDR2 FYNNEI. DNA of the CDR3: TGTGCCAGCAGTCACCCCCGGGACTCCGAGACCTACGAGCAGTACTTC. It is translated as CASSHPRDSETYEQYF.